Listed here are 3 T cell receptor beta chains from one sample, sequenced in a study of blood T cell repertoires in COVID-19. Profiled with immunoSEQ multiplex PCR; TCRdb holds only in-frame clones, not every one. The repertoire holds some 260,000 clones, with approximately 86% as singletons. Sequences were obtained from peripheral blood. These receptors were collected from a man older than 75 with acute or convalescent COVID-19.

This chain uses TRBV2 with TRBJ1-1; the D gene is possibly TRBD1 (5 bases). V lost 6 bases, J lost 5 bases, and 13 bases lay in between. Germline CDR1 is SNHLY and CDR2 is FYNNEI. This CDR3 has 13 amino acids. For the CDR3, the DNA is TGTGCCAGCAGGGGGGGGGAAGGTACTGAAGCTTTCTTT. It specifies CASRGGEGTEAFF.

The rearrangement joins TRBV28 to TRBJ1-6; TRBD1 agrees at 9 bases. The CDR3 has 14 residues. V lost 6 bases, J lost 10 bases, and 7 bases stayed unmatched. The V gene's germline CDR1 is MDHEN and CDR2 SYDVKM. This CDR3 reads CASRLPGQGSPLHF. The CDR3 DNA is TGTGCCAGCAGGCTACCGGGACAGGGCTCACCCCTCCACTTT.

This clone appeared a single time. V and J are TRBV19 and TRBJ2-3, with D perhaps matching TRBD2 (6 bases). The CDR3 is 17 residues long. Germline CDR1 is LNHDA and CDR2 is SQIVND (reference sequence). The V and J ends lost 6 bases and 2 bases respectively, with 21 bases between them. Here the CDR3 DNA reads TGTGCCAGTAGCCTCCCTGCGGGACTGGGGGTCACAGATACGCAGTATTTT. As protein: CASSLPAGLGVTDTQYF.